Listed here are 12 T cell receptor beta chains from one sample, sequenced in a study of CD4 T cells in relation to SARS-CoV-2 and coronaviruses. The data were produced by immunoSEQ multiplex PCR, yet TCRdb's version contains in-frame clones alone and is incomplete. This sample yields 22,000 or so clones, of which around 75% are seen a single time; 12% belongs to the top ten. The unexposed donors gave CD4+ T cells in about 2010-2019, prior to COVID-19. The cells were cultured for under 13 days before CD4+ T cells were isolated. What these receptors recognize is not known. Sequencing was performed on CD4+ T cells from PBMCs, cultured in vitro. These receptors were taken from a human donor in good health.

There are a few counts of this clone. This chain joins TRBV9 and TRBJ1-2; possible D gene TRBD1, 5 bases. V was cut by 0 bases and J by 8 bases, with 11 bases left in between. The CDR3 is 13 amino acids. Germline-derived CDR1 and CDR2 are SGDLS and YYNGEE. CDR3 sequence: CASSVGRGGGYTF. The DNA of the CDR3 is TGTGCCAGCAGCGTAGGTCGGGGCGGCGGCTACACCTTC.

The chain recombines TRBV4-1 with TRBJ1-6; 7 bases line up with TRBD1. Unmatched junction bases numbered 11, after V lost 5 bases and J lost 7 bases. Germline V gene data show CDR1 as MGHRA and CDR2 as YSYEKL. This CDR3 is built from 16 residues. Here the CDR3 reads CASSSEKQGPNSPLHF. The CDR3 DNA sequence: TGCGCCAGCAGCTCCGAAAAACAGGGGCCAAATTCACCCCTCCACTTT.

The chain links TRBV11-3 to TRBJ2-4, with D hard to call. The germline V and J ends were trimmed by 5 bases and 5 bases, with 10 bases remaining between them. The CDR3 covers 13 residues. Per the germline V gene, CDR1 is SGHNT and CDR2 is YENEEA. This CDR3 reads CASSPGRENIQYF. In DNA, the CDR3 is TGTGCCAGCAGCCCGGGCCGGGAAAACATTCAGTACTTC. The variable domain in full, with the rest retrieved from reference TRBV11-3 and TRBJ2-4, is EAGVVQSPRYKIIEKKQPVAFWCNPISGHNTLYWYLQNLGQGPELLIRYENEEAVDDSQLPKDRFSAERLKGVDSTLKIQPAELGDSAVYLCASSPGRENIQYFGAGTRLSVL.

This sequence joins TRBV5-8 and TRBJ1-2; tentatively, D is TRBD1 (5 bases). Trimming removed 4 bases at V and 4 bases at J, with 11 bases between. The CDR3 extends over 13 amino acids. Looked up from germline, CDR1 is SGHTS and CDR2 is YDEGEE. The CDR3, as DNA: TGTGCCAGCAGCCGGACAAAAATCTATGGCTACACCTTC. Its translation: CASSRTKIYGYTF.

In DNA form, the CDR3 reads TGTGCCAGCAGCGTAGGCGGGAGAGATGAGCAGTTCTTC. As protein: CASSVGGRDEQFF. V usage is TRBV9 and J usage is TRBJ2-1; 7 nucleotides agree with TRBD2. This CDR3 is 13 amino acids long. Germline CDR1 SGDLS, CDR2 YYNGEE. The V gene end was trimmed by 0 bases and the J gene end by 8 bases; junction bases not matched to a gene: 2. The full variable domain, with the rest looked up from reference TRBV9 and TRBJ2-1, is DSGVTQTPKHLITATGQRVTLRCSPRSGDLSVYWYQQSLDQGLQFLIQYYNGEERAKGNILERFSAQQFPDLHSELNLSSLELGDSALYFCASSVGGRDEQFFGPGTRLTVL.

This chain connects TRBV3-1 (or the pseudogene TRBV3-2) to TRBJ2-3; D is unresolved. The V and J ends lost 4 bases and 0 bases respectively, with 2 bases between them. This CDR3 has 12 residues. The germline gives CDR1 LGHDT, CDR2 YNNKEL (reference sequence). The CDR3 region has the DNA TGTGCCAGCAGCCCCAGCACAGATACGCAGTATTTT. Translating gives CASSPSTDTQYF.

The chain recombines TRBV6-5 with TRBJ2-7; 7 positions agree with TRBD1. With 5 bases clipped from V and 4 bases from J, the junction kept 5 bases outside the gene matches. Germline CDR1 reads MNHEY; CDR2 reads SVGAGI. The CDR3 is 13 residues long. The CDR3 here is CASSPDRSYEQYF. The CDR3 nucleotides read TGTGCCAGCAGTCCGGACAGGTCGTACGAGCAGTACTTC.

V gene TRBV28 combines with J gene TRBJ2-7; TRBD1 agrees at 8 bases. CDR1 and CDR2 from the germline V gene are MDHEN and SYDVKM. This CDR3 comprises 13 residues. The trim removed 6 bases at V and 6 bases at J, leaving 7 bases unmatched. In DNA form, the CDR3 reads TGTGCCAGCAGCTTGAGGACAGGGAGCGAGCAGTACTTC. Protein sequence: CASSLRTGSEQYF.

This clone turned up a few times. The chain uses TRBV11-2 and TRBJ1-3; the D is unclear. The ends were cut back, 2 bases at V and 4 bases at J, with 12 bases in the middle. The CDR3 sequence is 15 residues long. The V gene's germline CDR1 is SGHAT and CDR2 FQNNGV. The CDR3 DNA reads as TGTGCCAGCAGCTTAAACCCGGGTTACGGAAACACCATATATTTT. This sequence encodes CASSLNPGYGNTIYF.

The chain combines TRBV6-5 with TRBJ1-2; 9 nucleotides line up with TRBD1. CDR3 length equals 14 residues. Per the germline V gene, CDR1 is MNHEY and CDR2 is SVGAGI. V shed 6 bases, J shed 4 bases, and the junction held 6 bases outside the gene matches. The CDR3 coding sequence is TGTGCCAGCAGCAGGACAGGGGAGGGCTATGGCTACACCTTC. This encodes CASSRTGEGYGYTF.

J is TRBJ2-7 and V is TRBV10-3; no firm D call. The germline gives CDR1 ENHRY, CDR2 SYGVKD. Between the trimmed V and J ends, which lost 10 bases and 2 bases, there was a span of 18 bases. The CDR3 extends over 14 amino acids. CDR3 DNA: TGTGCCACCCTTAAGGTAGACCGCCCCTACGAGCAGTACTTC. Amino acid sequence: CATLKVDRPYEQYF.

J is TRBJ1-1 and V is TRBV5-5; tentatively, D is TRBD1 (5 bases). This CDR3 is built from 14 residues. The ends were cut back, 0 bases at V and 2 bases at J, with 8 bases in the middle. Germline loops: CDR1 SGHKS, CDR2 YYEKEE (reference sequence). The CDR3 DNA follows: TGTGCCAGCAGCTTGGAGGGACTCAACACTGAAGCTTTCTTT. Protein product: CASSLEGLNTEAFF.